This entry lists 11 T cell receptor beta chains sequenced from one sample in a study of shared clonotypes between healthy human individuals. Repertoires were generated with immunoSEQ multiplex PCR, while TCRdb's copy carries only in-frame clones and drops some. This sample yields a few million clones, of which less than 95% are seen a single time; approximately 0.41% belongs to the top ten. Specimen: naive CD4+ T cells from PBMCs. Subset in this sample: CD45RA+ positively selected. These receptors all stem from a young man in good health. Some clones in this sample may be carry-over from other donors' samples.

In the case of this clone: Other DNA sequences from this sample encode an identical CDR3 as well. V usage is TRBV28 and J usage is TRBJ2-5; D call uncertain. In germline, CDR1 is MDHEN, CDR2 SYDVKM. Trimming stripped 5 bases from V and 1 base from J, with 5 bases between. This CDR3 is 12 amino acids long. Here the CDR3 reads CASSPTQETQYF. The CDR3, as DNA: TGTGCCAGCAGTCCGACCCAAGAGACCCAGTACTTC. Full variable domain (outside the CDR3, taken from reference TRBV28 and TRBJ2-5): DVKVTQSSRYLVKRTGEKVFLECVQDMDHENMFWYRQDPGLGLRLIYFSYDVKMKEKGDIPEGYSVSREKKERFSLILESASTNQTSMYLCASSPTQETQYFGPGTRLLVL.

The count of this clone is one. The chain recombines TRBV6-1 with TRBJ2-7, with D possibly being TRBD1 (6 bases). The CDR3 is made up of 15 amino acids. Germline-derived CDR1 and CDR2 are MNHNS and SASEGT. The germline V and J ends were trimmed by 7 bases and 2 bases, with 18 bases remaining between them. CDR3 DNA: TGTGCCAGCAACCTCAACCAGGGACAAGCCTACGAGCAGTACTTC. Protein product: CASNLNQGQAYEQYF.

This clone was counted a single time. The J gene is TRBJ2-1, the V gene TRBV5-1, with D maybe TRBD2 (6 bases). Germline assignment: CDR1 SGHRS and CDR2 YFSETQ. Trimming stripped 1 base from V and 5 bases from J, with 10 bases between. The CDR3 consists of 14 residues. DNA of the CDR3: TGCGCCAGCAGCTTGTTAGCGGAGGACAATGAGCAGTTCTTC. This translates into CASSLLAEDNEQFF.

The V call is TRBV5-1, the J call TRBJ2-5, with D perhaps matching TRBD1 or TRBD2 (6 bases each). The CDR3 has 15 residues. The V gene's germline CDR1 is SGHRS and CDR2 YFSETQ. V lost 5 bases to trimming and J lost 5 bases, with 19 bases between them. The CDR3 DNA follows: TGCGCCAGCAGGGGGGCAGGAGGGCCGGAGGAGACCCAGTACTTC. Its translation is CASRGAGGPEETQYF.

This chain joins TRBV28 and TRBJ1-4; D possibly corresponds to TRBD1 (5 bases). Per germline, CDR1 MDHEN and CDR2 SYDVKM. This CDR3 comprises 15 residues. V was clipped by 5 bases and J by 8 bases, with 18 bases between them. The CDR3 loop is CASSPQGAAREKLFF. In DNA, the CDR3 is TGTGCCAGCAGTCCGCAGGGTGCGGCGAGGGAAAAACTGTTTTTT.

V gene TRBV19 combines with J gene TRBJ1-5; no definite D call. Germline V gene lookup returns CDR1 LNHDA and CDR2 SQIVND (reference sequence). The CDR3 runs to 17 residues. Trimming took off 7 bases at V and 0 bases at J, with 19 bases between the two ends. CDR3 protein: CASTLGRGEYSNQPQHF. For the CDR3, the DNA is TGTGCCAGTACCCTAGGTCGGGGTGAATATAGCAATCAGCCCCAGCATTTT.

The chain carries TRBV5-6 and TRBJ2-5; a possible D gene is TRBD2 (7 bases). Deletions cut 7 bases from V and 4 bases from J, with 17 bases between. The CDR3 is made up of 14 amino acids. Germline values: CDR1 SGHDT, CDR2 YYEEEE. DNA for the CDR3: TGTGCCAGCTCGATTGCGGGGGCAGGAGAGACCCAGTACTTC. Its protein is CASSIAGAGETQYF.

The rearrangement uses TRBV5-4 and TRBJ1-1; no firm D call. CDR3 length: 14 residues. CDR1 is SGHNT and CDR2 is YYREEE in the germline V gene (reference sequence). Trimming shortened V by 2 bases and J by 1 base, and 9 bases separated the two germline ends. The CDR3 sequence is CASSFARQNTEAFF. The CDR3 nucleotides read TGTGCCAGCAGCTTCGCCCGCCAGAACACTGAAGCTTTCTTT.

This sequence joins TRBV5-4 and TRBJ2-3, with 10 bases that match TRBD2. The germline gives CDR1 SGHNT, CDR2 YYREEE (reference sequence). The CDR3 sequence is 16 residues long. Trimming removed 6 bases from V and 4 bases from J; junction bases left unmatched: 11. The CDR3 spells CASTSYSGRFADTQYF. DNA of the CDR3: TGTGCCAGCACATCTTATAGCGGGAGGTTTGCAGATACGCAGTATTTT.

The J gene is TRBJ1-4, the V gene TRBV15; maybe TRBD1 (6 bases). CDR3 length: 17 amino acids. Germline CDR1 reads LNHNV; CDR2 reads YYDKDF (reference sequence). Trimming pared 6 bases from V and 2 bases from J, leaving 19 bases between. The CDR3 region has the DNA TGTGCCACCAGTAAACCCGGGGAGGGGGTGACTAATGAAAAACTGTTTTTT. Translating gives CATSKPGEGVTNEKLFF.

This chain's CDR3 is CASSPGLAGGGSYNEQFF. The CDR3 DNA is TGCGCCAGCAGCCCCGGACTAGCGGGAGGAGGGTCCTACAATGAGCAGTTCTTC. The rearrangement uses TRBV5-1 and TRBJ2-1; 14 nucleotides line up with TRBD2. Germline CDR1 is SGHRS and CDR2 is YFSETQ. This CDR3 region has 18 residues. Trimming cost V 4 bases and J 1 base; bases outside gene matches: 7. The whole variable domain, remainder taken from reference TRBV5-1 and TRBJ2-1, is KAGVTQTPRYLIKTRGQQVTLSCSPISGHRSVSWYQQTPGQGLQFLFEYFSETQRNKGNFPGRFSGRQFSNSRSEMNVSTLELGDSALYLCASSPGLAGGGSYNEQFFGPGTRLTVL.